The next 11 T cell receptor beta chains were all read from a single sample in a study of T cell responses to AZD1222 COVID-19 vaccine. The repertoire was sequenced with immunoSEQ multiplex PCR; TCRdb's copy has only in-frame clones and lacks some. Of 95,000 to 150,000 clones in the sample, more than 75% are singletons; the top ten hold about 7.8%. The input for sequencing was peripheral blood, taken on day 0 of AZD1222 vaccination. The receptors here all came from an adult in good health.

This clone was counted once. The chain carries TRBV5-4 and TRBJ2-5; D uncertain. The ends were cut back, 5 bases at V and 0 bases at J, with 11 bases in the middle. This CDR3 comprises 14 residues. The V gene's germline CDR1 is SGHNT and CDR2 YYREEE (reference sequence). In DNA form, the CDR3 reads TGTGCCAGCAGTCCCGGACGGAACCAAGAGACCCAGTACTTC. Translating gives CASSPGRNQETQYF. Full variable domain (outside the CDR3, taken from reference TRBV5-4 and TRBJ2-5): ETGVTQSPTHLIKTRGQQVTLRCSSQSGHNTVSWYQQALGQGPQFIFQYYREEENGRGNFPPRFSGLQFPNYSSELNVNALELDDSALYLCASSPGRNQETQYFGPGTRLLVL.

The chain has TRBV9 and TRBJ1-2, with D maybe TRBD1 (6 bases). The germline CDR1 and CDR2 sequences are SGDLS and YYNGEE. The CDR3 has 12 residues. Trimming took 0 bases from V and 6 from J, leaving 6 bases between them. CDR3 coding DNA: TGTGCCAGCAGCGTAGAGGGGGATGGCTACACCTTC. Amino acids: CASSVEGDGYTF.

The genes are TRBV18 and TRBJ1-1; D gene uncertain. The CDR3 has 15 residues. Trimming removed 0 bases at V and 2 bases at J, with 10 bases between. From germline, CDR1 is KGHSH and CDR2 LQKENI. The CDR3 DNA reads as TGTGCCAGCTCACCACCGGTGGGTTTTAACACTGAAGCTTTCTTT. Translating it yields CASSPPVGFNTEAFF.

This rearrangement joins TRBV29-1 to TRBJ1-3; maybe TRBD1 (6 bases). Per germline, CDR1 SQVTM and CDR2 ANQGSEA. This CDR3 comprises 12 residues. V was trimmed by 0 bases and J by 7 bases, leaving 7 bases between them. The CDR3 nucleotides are TGCAGCGTTGAAGATCAGGGGAACACCATATATTTT. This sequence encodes CSVEDQGNTIYF.

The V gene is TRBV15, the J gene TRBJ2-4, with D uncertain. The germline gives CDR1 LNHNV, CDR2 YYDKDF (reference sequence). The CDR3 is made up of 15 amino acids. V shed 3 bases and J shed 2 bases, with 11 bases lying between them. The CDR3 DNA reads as TGTGCCACCAGCAGGGCCCGGCTGTCCAAAAACATTCAGTACTTC. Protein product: CATSRARLSKNIQYF.

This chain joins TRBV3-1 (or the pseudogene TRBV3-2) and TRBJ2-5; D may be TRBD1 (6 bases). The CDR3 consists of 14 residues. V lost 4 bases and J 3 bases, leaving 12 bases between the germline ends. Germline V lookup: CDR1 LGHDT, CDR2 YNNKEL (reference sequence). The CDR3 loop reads CASSPHGGEETQYF. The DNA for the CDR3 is TGTGCCAGCAGCCCCCATGGGGGCGAAGAGACCCAGTACTTC.

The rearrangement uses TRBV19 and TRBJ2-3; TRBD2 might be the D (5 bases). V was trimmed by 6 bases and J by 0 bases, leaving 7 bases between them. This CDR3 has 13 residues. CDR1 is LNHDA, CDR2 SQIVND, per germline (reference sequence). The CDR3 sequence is CASREGSTDTQYF. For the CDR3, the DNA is TGTGCCAGTAGAGAGGGCAGCACAGATACGCAGTATTTT.

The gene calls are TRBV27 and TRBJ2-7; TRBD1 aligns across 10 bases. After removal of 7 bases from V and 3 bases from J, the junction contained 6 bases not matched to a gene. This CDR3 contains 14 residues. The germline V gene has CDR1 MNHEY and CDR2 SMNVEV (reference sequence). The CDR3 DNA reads TGTGCCAGCACCCGGACAGGGGGTCTCTACGAGCAGTACTTC. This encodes CASTRTGGLYEQYF.

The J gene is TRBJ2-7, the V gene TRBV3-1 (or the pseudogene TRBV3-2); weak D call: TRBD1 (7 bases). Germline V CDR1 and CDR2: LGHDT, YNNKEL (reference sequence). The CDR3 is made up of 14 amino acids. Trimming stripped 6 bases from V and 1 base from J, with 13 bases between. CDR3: CASSAGTVSYEQYF. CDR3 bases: TGTGCCAGCAGTGCGGGGACAGTGTCCTACGAGCAGTACTTC.

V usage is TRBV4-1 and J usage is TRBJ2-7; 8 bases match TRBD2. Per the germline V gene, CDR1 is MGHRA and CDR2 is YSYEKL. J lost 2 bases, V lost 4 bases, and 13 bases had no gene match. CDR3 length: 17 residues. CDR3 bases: TGCGCCAGCAGCCCGGGGGGGAAGGGGCGGCAGCCCTACGAGCAGTACTTC. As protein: CASSPGGKGRQPYEQYF.

This CDR3 is CASSTGTAISSPLHF. DNA of the CDR3: TGTGCCAGCAGCACCGGGACAGCCATCAGTTCACCCCTCCACTTT. The rearrangement links TRBV7-2 to TRBJ1-6; 7 bases are a match to TRBD1. This CDR3 spans 15 amino acids. Per germline, CDR1 SGHTA and CDR2 FQGNSA. Unmatched junction bases numbered 10, after V lost 5 bases and J lost 9 bases.